Listed below are T cell receptor beta chains from one sample, sequenced in a study of T cell responses to AZD1222 COVID-19 vaccine. TCRdb's copy holds only in-frame clones and misses some; the assay was immunoSEQ multiplex PCR. The profile shows 150,000 to 200,000 clones, around 90% of them singletons. The specimen was peripheral blood, collected 28 days after the second AZD1222 dose. The receptors originated from an adult who received the AZD1222 COVID-19 vaccine. CDR3s include the opening cysteine and the closing phenylalanine or tryptophan. Each record gives: D gene, clone size, V gene, J gene, CDR3 protein, CDR3 DNA. The D gene is left open where the match is weak. Size tells how often a clone was seen (once, few, many) or the class of an expanded clone, and some rows leave it out.

d_call: TRBD2
clone_size: NA
v_call: TRBV3-1/TRBV3-2
j_call: TRBJ2-3
cdr3_aa: CASSQVGLAGAATDTQYF
cdr3_nt: TGTGCCAGCAGCCAAGTGGGACTAGCGGGGGCCGCCACAGATACGCAGTATTTT

d_call: TRBD1
clone_size: once
v_call: TRBV7-9
j_call: TRBJ1-1
cdr3_aa: CASSPEGQGNAEAFF
cdr3_nt: TGTGCCAGCAGCCCCGAGGGACAGGGGAACGCTGAAGCTTTCTTT

d_call: NA
clone_size: NA
v_call: TRBV28
j_call: TRBJ1-5
cdr3_aa: CASSLSVGPQHF
cdr3_nt: TGTGCCAGCAGTTTGTCCGTTGGGCCCCAGCATTTT

d_call: NA
clone_size: NA
v_call: TRBV5-6
j_call: TRBJ2-5
cdr3_aa: CASSRLRGLETQYF
cdr3_nt: TGTGCCAGCAGTCGCCTCAGGGGATTGGAGACCCAGTACTTC

d_call: TRBD1
clone_size: NA
v_call: TRBV13
j_call: TRBJ1-6
cdr3_aa: CASSQPVSGGSSPLHF
cdr3_nt: TGTGCCAGCAGCCAACCCGTGTCAGGGGGCAGTTCACCCCTCCACTTT

d_call: NA
clone_size: NA
v_call: TRBV7-2
j_call: TRBJ1-6
cdr3_aa: CASSFRPLNSPLHF
cdr3_nt: TGTGCCAGCAGCTTCCGGCCCCTTAATTCACCCCTCCACTTT

d_call: NA
clone_size: once
v_call: TRBV27
j_call: TRBJ2-7
cdr3_aa: CASSFSGPYEQYF
cdr3_nt: TGTGCCAGCAGTTTTTCGGGGCCCTACGAGCAGTACTTC

d_call: NA
clone_size: NA
v_call: TRBV5-1
j_call: TRBJ2-1
cdr3_aa: CASSLPGADEQFF
cdr3_nt: TGCGCCAGCAGCTTGCCGGGGGCAGATGAGCAGTTCTTC

d_call: NA
clone_size: once
v_call: TRBV6-2/TRBV6-3
j_call: TRBJ1-2
cdr3_aa: CASSSILSAKGYTF
cdr3_nt: TGTGCCAGCAGTTCTATCCTTTCGGCTAAGGGCTACACCTTC

d_call: NA
clone_size: NA
v_call: TRBV27
j_call: TRBJ1-6
cdr3_aa: CASSMRQSSYNSPLHF
cdr3_nt: TGTGCCAGCAGTATGAGACAGAGCTCCTATAATTCACCCCTCCACTTT

d_call: NA
clone_size: NA
v_call: TRBV6-5
j_call: TRBJ1-2
cdr3_aa: CASSSPGTVYGYTF
cdr3_nt: TGTGCCAGCAGTTCACCAGGGACGGTCTATGGCTACACCTTC

d_call: TRBD1
clone_size: NA
v_call: TRBV5-1
j_call: TRBJ1-6
cdr3_aa: CASSTTGDRSPLHF
cdr3_nt: TGCGCCAGCAGTACAACAGGGGACCGGTCACCCCTCCACTTT

d_call: NA
clone_size: NA
v_call: TRBV28
j_call: TRBJ2-3
cdr3_aa: CASSLYRAGGVADTQYF
cdr3_nt: TGTGCCAGCAGCCTATATCGGGCAGGGGGGGTCGCAGATACGCAGTATTTT

d_call: NA
clone_size: NA
v_call: TRBV12-3/TRBV12-4
j_call: TRBJ1-6
cdr3_aa: CASRDIYNSPLHF
cdr3_nt: TGTGCCAGCCGGGACATCTATAATTCACCCCTCCACTTT

d_call: NA
clone_size: NA
v_call: TRBV5-1
j_call: TRBJ1-6
cdr3_aa: CASSLAGERNSPLHF
cdr3_nt: TGCGCCAGCAGCTTGGCAGGGGAAAGGAATTCACCCCTCCACTTT

d_call: TRBD1
clone_size: NA
v_call: TRBV6-5
j_call: TRBJ1-2
cdr3_aa: CASSYSRTGGSGYTF
cdr3_nt: TGTGCCAGCAGTTATTCCAGAACAGGGGGCTCTGGCTACACCTTC

d_call: TRBD2
clone_size: NA
v_call: TRBV10-3
j_call: TRBJ2-3
cdr3_aa: CAINKRETSGRDEADTQYF
cdr3_nt: TGTGCCATCAATAAAAGGGAAACTAGCGGGAGGGATGAGGCAGATACGCAGTATTTT

d_call: NA
clone_size: NA
v_call: TRBV14
j_call: TRBJ1-2
cdr3_aa: CASSPGGQGHGYTF
cdr3_nt: TGTGCCAGCAGCCCGGGGGGTCAGGGGCATGGCTACACCTTC

d_call: TRBD1
clone_size: NA
v_call: TRBV3-1/TRBV3-2
j_call: TRBJ2-2
cdr3_aa: CASSLRRQGSTGELFF
cdr3_nt: TGTGCCAGCAGCCTCAGACGACAGGGAAGCACCGGGGAGCTGTTTTTT

d_call: NA
clone_size: NA
v_call: TRBV11-1
j_call: TRBJ2-7
cdr3_aa: CASSSAGDSILFF
cdr3_nt: TGTGCCAGCAGTTCGGCGGGGGACAGCATCTTATTCTTC

d_call: TRBD1
clone_size: NA
v_call: TRBV3-1/TRBV3-2
j_call: TRBJ1-2
cdr3_aa: CASSPGTAINYGYTF
cdr3_nt: TGTGCCAGCAGCCCAGGGACAGCCATTAACTATGGCTACACCTTC

d_call: NA
clone_size: NA
v_call: TRBV7-9
j_call: TRBJ1-3
cdr3_aa: CASSFLRLSGNTIYF
cdr3_nt: TGTGCCAGCAGCTTCCTGAGGCTCTCTGGAAACACCATATATTTT

d_call: TRBD1
clone_size: NA
v_call: TRBV6-5
j_call: TRBJ2-1
cdr3_aa: CASSYRWGTGQVEQFF
cdr3_nt: TGTGCCAGCAGCTACCGGTGGGGGACAGGTCAAGTTGAGCAGTTCTTC

d_call: TRBD1
clone_size: NA
v_call: TRBV7-9
j_call: TRBJ1-2
cdr3_aa: CASSLDRGLDNYGYTF
cdr3_nt: TGTGCCAGCAGCTTGGACAGGGGGCTGGACAACTATGGCTACACCTTC

d_call: TRBD1
clone_size: NA
v_call: TRBV6-4
j_call: TRBJ1-2
cdr3_aa: CASRAGTANYGYTF
cdr3_nt: TGTGCCAGCAGGGCCGGGACAGCAAACTATGGCTACACCTTC

d_call: TRBD2
clone_size: NA
v_call: TRBV28
j_call: TRBJ2-1
cdr3_aa: CASSLSGQGGDEQFF
cdr3_nt: TGTGCCAGCAGTTTAAGCGGGCAGGGAGGGGATGAGCAGTTCTTC

d_call: NA
clone_size: NA
v_call: TRBV19
j_call: TRBJ1-6
cdr3_aa: CASSPGGDYSPLHF
cdr3_nt: TGTGCCAGTAGTCCGGGGGGAGATTATTCCCCCCTCCACTTT

d_call: NA
clone_size: NA
v_call: TRBV2
j_call: TRBJ1-5
cdr3_aa: CASSEGQSNQPQHF
cdr3_nt: TGTGCCAGCAGTGAAGGGCAGAGCAATCAGCCCCAGCATTTT

d_call: NA
clone_size: NA
v_call: TRBV30
j_call: TRBJ1-1
cdr3_aa: CACFISEAFF
cdr3_nt: TGTGCCTGTTTCATCAGTGAAGCTTTCTTT

d_call: NA
clone_size: NA
v_call: TRBV7-9
j_call: TRBJ1-3
cdr3_aa: CASSLDSGNTIYF
cdr3_nt: TGTGCCAGCAGCTTGGACTCTGGAAACACCATATATTTT

d_call: NA
clone_size: NA
v_call: TRBV4-1
j_call: TRBJ1-1
cdr3_aa: CASSQDRLAAVNTEAFF
cdr3_nt: TGCGCCAGCAGCCAAGATCGGCTGGCGGCTGTGAACACTGAAGCTTTCTTT

d_call: NA
clone_size: NA
v_call: TRBV18
j_call: TRBJ1-6
cdr3_aa: CASSPDRDIYNSPLHF
cdr3_nt: TGTGCCAGCTCACCGGACCGGGACATATATAATTCACCCCTCCACTTT

d_call: NA
clone_size: NA
v_call: TRBV29-1
j_call: TRBJ2-1
cdr3_aa: CSVGLASLVYNEQFF
cdr3_nt: TGCAGCGTTGGGCTGGCTTCCCTTGTTTACAATGAGCAGTTCTTC

d_call: NA
clone_size: NA
v_call: TRBV4-3
j_call: TRBJ1-3
cdr3_aa: CASSQDPMTRGNTIYF
cdr3_nt: TGCGCCAGCAGCCAGGATCCCATGACCCGTGGAAACACCATATATTTT

d_call: NA
clone_size: NA
v_call: TRBV7-2
j_call: TRBJ1-3
cdr3_aa: CASSLWTSGNTIYF
cdr3_nt: TGTGCCAGCAGCTTATGGACATCTGGAAACACCATATATTTT

d_call: TRBD1
clone_size: NA
v_call: TRBV15
j_call: TRBJ2-5
cdr3_aa: CATSRGTGGVETQYF
cdr3_nt: TGTGCCACCAGCAGGGGGACAGGGGGCGTCGAGACCCAGTACTTC

d_call: TRBD1
clone_size: NA
v_call: TRBV18
j_call: TRBJ1-1
cdr3_aa: CASSDRGGTEAFF
cdr3_nt: TGTGCCAGCTCAGACAGGGGAGGCACTGAAGCTTTCTTT

d_call: NA
clone_size: NA
v_call: TRBV5-4
j_call: TRBJ1-4
cdr3_aa: CASSSPGAGNEKLFF
cdr3_nt: TGTGCCAGCAGCTCCCCAGGGGCCGGTAATGAAAAACTGTTTTTT

d_call: NA
clone_size: NA
v_call: TRBV11-2
j_call: TRBJ2-1
cdr3_aa: CASSFRDTPYNEQFF
cdr3_nt: TGTGCCAGCAGCTTCCGGGACACACCCTACAATGAGCAGTTCTTC

d_call: NA
clone_size: NA
v_call: TRBV19
j_call: TRBJ2-7
cdr3_aa: CASSGRRSYEQYF
cdr3_nt: TGTGCCAGTAGCGGACGGCGCTCCTACGAGCAGTACTTC

d_call: NA
clone_size: NA
v_call: TRBV27
j_call: TRBJ2-7
cdr3_aa: CASSLQSSSYEQYF
cdr3_nt: TGTGCCAGCAGTTTACAGTCCTCCTCCTACGAGCAGTACTTC

d_call: NA
clone_size: NA
v_call: TRBV9
j_call: TRBJ1-3
cdr3_aa: CASSVEAGSGNTIYF
cdr3_nt: TGTGCCAGCAGCGTAGAAGCAGGCTCTGGAAACACCATATATTTT

d_call: NA
clone_size: NA
v_call: TRBV11-2
j_call: TRBJ1-2
cdr3_aa: CASSTRAGRSLYGYTF
cdr3_nt: TGTGCCAGCAGCACCCGGGCAGGGAGGTCCCTTTATGGCTACACCTTC

d_call: NA
clone_size: NA
v_call: TRBV4-1
j_call: TRBJ1-2
cdr3_aa: CASSQDPQGHGYTF
cdr3_nt: TGCGCCAGCAGCCAAGATCCACAGGGTCATGGCTACACCTTC

d_call: TRBD1
clone_size: NA
v_call: TRBV6-5
j_call: TRBJ1-4
cdr3_aa: CASSLGTGTNEKLFF
cdr3_nt: TGTGCCAGCAGTCTGGGGACAGGGACTAATGAAAAACTGTTTTTT

d_call: TRBD1
clone_size: NA
v_call: TRBV12-3/TRBV12-4
j_call: TRBJ1-2
cdr3_aa: CASEQGTNYGYTF
cdr3_nt: TGTGCCAGCGAACAGGGGACCAACTATGGCTACACCTTC

d_call: NA
clone_size: NA
v_call: TRBV6-5
j_call: TRBJ1-1
cdr3_aa: CASSNPGNTEAFF
cdr3_nt: TGTGCCAGCAGCAACCCAGGGAACACTGAAGCTTTCTTT

d_call: TRBD2
clone_size: NA
v_call: TRBV7-6
j_call: TRBJ2-7
cdr3_aa: CASSLGSSGSHSYEQYF
cdr3_nt: TGTGCCAGCAGCTTAGGCTCTAGCGGGAGTCACTCCTACGAGCAGTACTTC

d_call: TRBD2
clone_size: few
v_call: TRBV4-1
j_call: TRBJ2-7
cdr3_aa: CASSLRTSGGVDEQYF
cdr3_nt: TGCGCCAGCAGCCTTCGGACTAGCGGGGGTGTGGACGAGCAGTACTTC

d_call: NA
clone_size: NA
v_call: TRBV7-9
j_call: TRBJ2-5
cdr3_aa: CASSPLGQETQYF
cdr3_nt: TGTGCCAGCAGCCCACTCGGGCAAGAGACCCAGTACTTC

d_call: TRBD1
clone_size: NA
v_call: TRBV27
j_call: TRBJ1-3
cdr3_aa: CASSTGTGGNTIYF
cdr3_nt: TGTGCCAGCAGTACCGGGACAGGAGGAAACACCATATATTTT

d_call: NA
clone_size: NA
v_call: TRBV30
j_call: TRBJ1-5
cdr3_aa: CAGAEDSNQPQHF
cdr3_nt: TGTGCTGGAGCGGAGGATAGCAATCAGCCCCAGCATTTT

d_call: TRBD2
clone_size: NA
v_call: TRBV5-1
j_call: TRBJ2-1
cdr3_aa: CASTAMVVAGVDEQFF
cdr3_nt: TGCGCCAGCACCGCGATGGTGGTAGCGGGAGTGGATGAGCAGTTCTTC

d_call: NA
clone_size: NA
v_call: TRBV30
j_call: TRBJ1-2
cdr3_aa: CAYYYTGGYTF
cdr3_nt: TGTGCCTACTACTATACGGGAGGCTACACCTTC

d_call: TRBD1
clone_size: NA
v_call: TRBV7-9
j_call: TRBJ2-3
cdr3_aa: CASTKPGQGPDTQYF
cdr3_nt: TGTGCCAGCACTAAACCGGGACAGGGGCCCGATACGCAGTATTTT

d_call: TRBD1
clone_size: NA
v_call: TRBV9
j_call: TRBJ2-5
cdr3_aa: CASSEITGAETQYF
cdr3_nt: TGTGCCAGCAGCGAAATTACAGGGGCAGAGACCCAGTACTTC

d_call: TRBD1
clone_size: NA
v_call: TRBV2
j_call: TRBJ1-2
cdr3_aa: CASSETGEVTGYTF
cdr3_nt: TGTGCCAGCAGTGAGACAGGGGAGGTGACTGGCTACACCTTC

d_call: NA
clone_size: NA
v_call: TRBV5-1
j_call: TRBJ2-5
cdr3_aa: CASSLDAAFRETQYF
cdr3_nt: TGCGCCAGCAGCTTGGATGCAGCCTTCCGAGAGACCCAGTACTTC

d_call: NA
clone_size: NA
v_call: TRBV30
j_call: TRBJ2-1
cdr3_aa: CAWSNPRGTSNEQFF
cdr3_nt: TGTGCCTGGAGCAACCCGCGAGGGACTTCGAATGAGCAGTTCTTC

d_call: NA
clone_size: NA
v_call: TRBV7-8
j_call: TRBJ1-1
cdr3_aa: CASSLVVGKNTEAFF
cdr3_nt: TGTGCCAGCAGCTTAGTGGTAGGGAAGAACACTGAAGCTTTCTTT